A single sample is the source of the 5 T cell receptor beta chains below, sequenced in a study of blood T cell repertoires in COVID-19. Sequencing was performed with immunoSEQ multiplex PCR; in TCRdb, only in-frame clones are kept and a portion is missing. This table holds 150,000 or so clones, around four fifths found once. Sequencing was performed on PBMCs or T cells enriched from blood (not recorded which). All receptors come from a woman aged 55-70 years who had recovered from COVID-19.

This clone was found a few times. The chain recombines TRBV6-5 with TRBJ2-7, with 10 bases lining up with TRBD1. Germline V CDR1 and CDR2: MNHEY, SVGAGI. Unmatched junction bases numbered 7, after V lost 8 bases and J lost 6 bases. The CDR3 covers 13 residues. The CDR3 spells CASLGQGIGEQYF. For the CDR3, the DNA is TGTGCCAGCTTGGGACAGGGGATTGGCGAGCAGTACTTC.

The chain links TRBV5-1 to TRBJ2-7, with a possible D match to TRBD2 (7 bases). Trimming pared 4 bases from V and 13 bases from J, leaving 18 bases between. Germline V gene data show CDR1 as SGHRS and CDR2 as YFSETQ. This CDR3 contains 12 residues. The CDR3 coding sequence is TGCGCCAGCAGCCAAACGGGGGGCCCAGTCTACTTC. Translating gives CASSQTGGPVYF.

The rearrangement uses TRBV2 and TRBJ2-6; possible D gene TRBD1, 6 bases. Between the trimmed V and J ends, which lost 1 base and 0 bases, there was a span of 10 bases. CDR1 is SNHLY and CDR2 is FYNNEI in the germline V gene. The CDR3 has 17 amino acids. The CDR3 is CASSEGGRLSGANVLTF. For the CDR3, the DNA is TGTGCCAGCAGTGAAGGGGGGCGGCTCTCTGGGGCCAACGTCCTGACTTTC. The full variable domain, its missing parts supplied by reference TRBV2 and TRBJ2-6, is EPEVTQTPSHQVTQMGQEVILRCVPISNHLYFYWYRQILGQKVEFLVSFYNNEISEKSEIFDDQFSVERPDGSNFTLKIRSTKLEDSAMYFCASSEGGRLSGANVLTFGAGSRLTVL.

In its sample, this clone was seen a few times. The rearrangement links TRBV6-5 to TRBJ1-1; D may be TRBD1 (5 bases). Trimming removed 4 bases at V and 6 bases at J, with 12 bases between. CDR3 length: 13 residues. In germline, CDR1 is MNHEY, CDR2 SVGAGI. The CDR3 sequence: CASSLSQGSEAFF. The CDR3 DNA reads TGTGCCAGCAGTTTGTCGCAGGGCTCTGAAGCTTTCTTT.

The rearrangement links TRBV5-1 to TRBJ1-2, with D uncertain. Looked up from germline, CDR1 is SGHRS and CDR2 is YFSETQ. Trimming took off 0 bases at V and 4 bases at J, with 10 bases between the two ends. This CDR3 spans 14 amino acids. For the CDR3, the DNA is TGCGCCAGCAGCTTGGACAGCCCCCTCTATGGCTACACCTTC. As protein: CASSLDSPLYGYTF.